Each of the 17 T cell receptor beta chains below was sequenced from the same sample in a study of blood T cell repertoires in COVID-19. Libraries were prepared by immunoSEQ multiplex PCR; TCRdb keeps only in-frame clonotypes and omits some of them. The sample holds 60,000 to 85,000 clones; 80% are singletons and the top ten take 15% to 20%. Sequenced sample: peripheral blood. These receptor sequences come from a man between 65 and 85 years old who had recovered from COVID-19.

V usage is TRBV18 and J usage is TRBJ1-1; D remains unclear. Trimming shortened V by 0 bases and J by 3 bases, and 8 bases separated the two germline ends. The CDR3 runs 14 residues. Germline CDR1 reads KGHSH; CDR2 reads LQKENI. Here the CDR3 DNA reads TGTGCCAGCTCACCACCGACTTCGGACACTGAAGCTTTCTTT. Protein: CASSPPTSDTEAFF. The full variable domain, rest sourced from reference TRBV18 and TRBJ1-1, is NAGVMQNPRHLVRRRGQEARLRCSPMKGHSHVYWYRQLPEEGLKFMVYLQKENIIDESGMPKERFSAEFPKEGPSILRIQQVVRGDSAAYFCASSPPTSDTEAFFGQGTRLTVV.

This clone was recorded at least ten times. This chain uses TRBV6-2 or TRBV6-3 with TRBJ2-3; 8 bases align to TRBD2. Per the germline V gene, CDR1 is MNHEY and CDR2 is SVGEGT. There are 18 residues in the CDR3. J was trimmed by 2 bases and V by 0 bases; bases with no gene match: 10. The CDR3 nucleotides are TGTGCCAGCAGTTACTCGATTGCTAGCGGGTATCCCACAGATACGCAGTATTTT. Translation: CASSYSIASGYPTDTQYF.

V is TRBV6-5 and J is TRBJ1-5, with TRBD1 matching 10 bases. The CDR3 runs to 15 residues. V trimming: 6 bases; J trimming: 4 bases; junction bases outside the gene matches: 6. Germline-derived CDR1 and CDR2 are MNHEY and SVGAGI. The CDR3 loop is CASSSGTGENQPQHF. Written as DNA, the CDR3 is TGTGCCAGCAGCTCCGGGACAGGGGAGAATCAGCCCCAGCATTTT.

This chain joins TRBV9 and TRBJ2-1; D perhaps matches TRBD2 (5 bases). This CDR3 is 14 amino acids long. Trimming took off 4 bases at V and 3 bases at J, with 11 bases between the two ends. CDR1 and CDR2 (germline): SGDLS, YYNGEE. CDR3 in amino acids: CASSPQTNYNEQFF. DNA of the CDR3: TGTGCCAGCAGCCCTCAGACTAACTACAATGAGCAGTTCTTC.

The DNA for the CDR3 is TGTGCCAGCAGGGAAGACATGACGGCTACTAATGAAAAACTGTTTTTT. As protein: CASREDMTATNEKLFF. J is TRBJ1-4 and V is TRBV11-2; D call uncertain. This CDR3 spans 16 amino acids. The germline V gene has CDR1 SGHAT and CDR2 FQNNGV. The V and J ends lost 6 bases and 2 bases respectively, with 16 bases between them.

The chain uses TRBV28 and TRBJ1-1; D may be TRBD1 (5 bases). Germline V gene lookup returns CDR1 MDHEN and CDR2 SYDVKM. The CDR3 has 13 amino acids. The V end was cut by 9 bases, the J end by 1 base, with 12 bases between. The CDR3 DNA follows: TGTGCCAGTCGCCCGGGGGAGAACACTGAAGCTTTCTTT. It specifies CASRPGENTEAFF.

This clone has more than one count but fewer than ten. This chain joins TRBV6-5 and TRBJ1-5; 10 nucleotides align to TRBD1. The CDR3 spans 15 residues. V shed 6 bases and J 3 bases; nucleotides not matched to a gene: 5. Germline-derived CDR1 and CDR2 are MNHEY and SVGAGI. CDR3: CASSSRQGANQPQHF. CDR3 nucleotide sequence: TGTGCCAGCAGCTCAAGACAGGGGGCCAATCAGCCCCAGCATTTT.

This rearrangement joins TRBV6-1 to TRBJ2-7; TRBD2 aligns across 7 bases. The trim removed 1 base at V and 4 bases at J, leaving 7 bases unmatched. Per germline, CDR1 MNHNS and CDR2 SASEGT. The length of the CDR3 is 15 residues. CDR3 in amino acids: CASSEGAGRGYEQYF. For the CDR3, the DNA is TGTGCCAGCAGTGAAGGGGCGGGGAGGGGATACGAGCAGTACTTC.

This chain joins TRBV19 and TRBJ2-1; 7 nucleotides line up with TRBD2. Per germline, CDR1 LNHDA and CDR2 SQIVND (reference sequence). V lost 1 base and J lost 4; bases outside the gene matches: 4. The CDR3 runs 15 residues. CDR3: CASSIARELYNEQFF. The CDR3 DNA is TGTGCCAGTAGTATAGCGCGGGAGTTGTACAATGAGCAGTTCTTC.

Only a few counts were recorded for this clone. The CDR3 sequence: CASSMRQRANYGYTF. CDR3 bases: TGTGCCAGCAGTATGCGACAGAGAGCTAACTATGGCTACACCTTC. V and J are TRBV2 and TRBJ1-2; TRBD1 is a possible D gene (5 bases). The CDR3 loop spans 15 amino acids. Germline V gene sequence: CDR1 SNHLY, CDR2 FYNNEI. The V end was cut by 5 bases, the J end by 0 bases, with 13 bases between.

This clone was counted a single time. The chain employs TRBV2 and TRBJ2-7; TRBD1 aligns across 12 bases. This CDR3 comprises 15 residues. V lost 8 bases and J lost 0; bases outside the gene matches: 5. The germline CDR1 and CDR2 sequences are SNHLY and FYNNEI. CDR3: CASLPGQGASYEQYF. As DNA, the CDR3 is TGTGCCAGCCTCCCGGGACAGGGGGCCTCCTACGAGCAGTACTTC.

CDR3 nucleotide sequence: TGTGCCAGCAGAGCTCAGGGGACAAGCAATCAGCCCCAGCATTTT. Translating it yields CASRAQGTSNQPQHF. The rearrangement uses TRBV28 and TRBJ1-5, with D tentatively TRBD1 (6 bases). This CDR3 contains 15 residues. The V gene's germline CDR1 is MDHEN and CDR2 SYDVKM. V lost 6 bases, J lost 1 base, and 13 bases lay in between.

The V gene is TRBV7-9, the J gene TRBJ2-2, with D possibly matching TRBD1 (5 bases). Germline CDR1 is SEHNR and CDR2 is FQNEAQ (reference sequence). This CDR3 is 13 amino acids long. The V gene lost 5 bases and the J gene lost 6 bases, with 10 bases spanning the gap. The CDR3 coding sequence is TGTGCCAGCAGCCGAACACAGGCCGGGGAGCTGTTTTTT. This encodes CASSRTQAGELFF. The variable domain in full, completed from reference TRBV7-9 and TRBJ2-2, reads DTGVSQNPRHKITKRGQNVTFRCDPISEHNRLYWYRQTLGQGPEFLTYFQNEAQLEKSRLLSDRFSAERPKGSFSTLEIQRTEQGDSAMYLCASSRTQAGELFFGEGSRLTVL.

The genes are TRBV30 and TRBJ2-5; unclear D gene. Germline-derived CDR1 and CDR2 are GTSNPN and SVGIG (reference sequence). The V end lost 0 bases, the J end lost 5 bases, and 7 bases lay between the germline ends. The CDR3 covers 12 residues. The CDR3, as DNA: TGTGCCTGGAGTGTCGGTACGGAGACCCAGTACTTC. Translation gives CAWSVGTETQYF.

V and J are TRBV6-5 and TRBJ2-1, with 11 bases that match TRBD2. Germline V CDR1 and CDR2: MNHEY, SVGAGI. The length of the CDR3 is 15 residues. The V and J ends lost 6 bases and 10 bases, in that order; junction bases with no gene match: 11. CDR3 residues: CASRPTSGGPVEQFF. The CDR3 region has the DNA TGTGCCAGCAGGCCCACTAGCGGGGGCCCCGTAGAGCAGTTCTTC.

The chain recombines TRBV6-1 with TRBJ1-1; TRBD1 aligns across 9 bases. CDR3 size: 15 residues. Germline trimming cut 5 bases from V and 1 base from J; bases unmatched to any gene: 5. Germline V gives CDR1 MNHNS, CDR2 SASEGT. As DNA, the CDR3 is TGTGCCAGCAGTACCCTGGGACAGGGGAACACTGAAGCTTTCTTT. The encoded protein is CASSTLGQGNTEAFF.

The chain combines TRBV18 with TRBJ2-7; 8 bases align to TRBD2. CDR1 KGHSH and CDR2 LQKENI come from the germline V gene. The CDR3 loop spans 16 amino acids. V trimming: 1 base; J trimming: 4 bases; junction bases outside the gene matches: 9. The CDR3 here is CASSPLFTSGLYEQYF. In DNA, the CDR3 is TGTGCCAGCTCACCACTTTTTACTAGCGGATTATACGAGCAGTACTTC.